These 27 T cell receptor beta chains came from one sample sequenced in a study of T cell responses to AZD1222 COVID-19 vaccine. The assay was immunoSEQ multiplex PCR, and TCRdb's table has in-frame clones only and misses some. The data contain some 200,000 clones, just over 90% of them singletons. Source: peripheral blood, taken on day 0 of AZD1222 vaccination. The source is an adult in good health.

The CDR3 nucleotides are TGTGCCAGCAGCTTAGGGGACAGGGTCTATGGCTACACCTTC. The encoded protein is CASSLGDRVYGYTF. V is TRBV5-4 and J is TRBJ1-2; TRBD1 agrees at 9 bases. This CDR3 comprises 14 residues. Germline assignment: CDR1 SGHNT and CDR2 YYREEE (reference sequence). Germline trimming cut 2 bases from V and 4 bases from J; bases unmatched to any gene: 3.

The chain is built from TRBV28 and TRBJ2-7, with a possible D match to TRBD1 (6 bases). Germline CDR1 and CDR2: MDHEN and SYDVKM. Deletions cut 6 bases from V and 5 bases from J, with 17 bases between. This CDR3 contains 14 residues. In DNA, the CDR3 is TGTGCCAGCAGATCACAGGGTGGTAAGAACGAGCAGTACTTC. This translates into CASRSQGGKNEQYF.

The chain is built from TRBV7-8 and TRBJ1-1; TRBD1 is a possible D gene (5 bases). Germline V gene sequence: CDR1 SGHVS, CDR2 FQNEAQ. The CDR3 runs to 15 residues. V shed 1 base and J shed 4 bases, with 13 bases lying between them. The CDR3, as DNA: TGTGCCAGCAGCTTAGTAATTCGAGGGGTCACTGAAGCTTTCTTT. Protein sequence: CASSLVIRGVTEAFF.

This chain connects TRBV5-1 to TRBJ1-2, with 7 bases fitting TRBD1. In germline, CDR1 is SGHRS, CDR2 YFSETQ. With V trimmed by 4 bases and J by 6 bases, 9 bases remained unmatched. CDR3 length: 14 amino acids. CDR3 nucleotides: TGCGCCAGCAGCACAGGGCAGGGGGGACATGGCTACACCTTC. Protein product: CASSTGQGGHGYTF.

This clone was observed a handful of times. The V and J genes are TRBV15 and TRBJ1-1; 7 nucleotides match TRBD1. CDR3 length: 14 residues. Trimming removed 6 bases from V and 5 bases from J; junction bases left unmatched: 9. CDR1 and CDR2 (germline): LNHNV, YYDKDF (reference sequence). The CDR3 sequence is CATSLTRGMTEAFF. Here the CDR3 DNA reads TGTGCCACCAGTCTCACCAGGGGGATGACTGAAGCTTTCTTT.

V and J are TRBV10-1 and TRBJ2-1, with TRBD1 identical over 7 bases. CDR1 and CDR2 from the germline V gene are WNHNN and SYGVQD (reference sequence). The CDR3 is made up of 14 amino acids. After removal of 3 bases from V and 8 bases from J, the junction contained 7 bases not matched to a gene. CDR3 residues: CASSDRGIGDEQFF. The CDR3 DNA follows: TGCGCCAGCAGTGACAGGGGGATAGGGGATGAGCAGTTCTTC.

The genes are TRBV6-5 and TRBJ2-7; D is perhaps TRBD2 (6 bases). The V end was cut by 11 bases, the J end by 2 bases, with 16 bases between. Germline V gene lookup returns CDR1 MNHEY and CDR2 SVGAGI. The CDR3 is 13 amino acids. The DNA for the CDR3 is TGTGCCGGGGGGAGAAGCCTGACCTACGAGCAGTACTTC. Translated: CAGGRSLTYEQYF.

This clone was seen just once. J is TRBJ1-5 and V is TRBV7-9; no clear D. Trimming cost V 5 bases and J 1 base, with 15 bases left between them. The CDR3 is 16 residues long. Per the germline V gene, CDR1 is SEHNR and CDR2 is FQNEAQ (reference sequence). The CDR3, as DNA: TGTGCCAGCAGCCCACATGCGGAAGGCAGCAATCAGCCCCAGCATTTT. Amino acids: CASSPHAEGSNQPQHF.

DNA for the CDR3: TGTGCCAGCAGCTTAGACCCGGGACAGGGGTCCAATGAGCAGTTCTTC. It encodes CASSLDPGQGSNEQFF. The V gene is TRBV7-9, the J gene TRBJ2-1; 10 bases align to TRBD1. Germline V CDR1 and CDR2: SEHNR, FQNEAQ (reference sequence). The CDR3 consists of 16 residues. V lost 1 base and J lost 6; bases outside the gene matches: 6.

This clone appeared a single time. The chain recombines TRBV3-1 (or the pseudogene TRBV3-2) with TRBJ1-2; TRBD1 matches 9 bases. The CDR3 runs 16 residues. With 0 bases clipped from V and 6 bases from J, the junction kept 8 bases outside the gene matches. Germline V gene sequence: CDR1 LGHDT, CDR2 YNNKEL (reference sequence). The chain's CDR3 is CASSQERDRAKDGYTF. CDR3 DNA sequence: TGTGCCAGCAGCCAAGAGAGGGACAGGGCGAAGGATGGCTACACCTTC.

The chain employs TRBV5-5 and TRBJ2-5, with 11 bases that match TRBD1. V shed 4 bases, J shed 0 bases, and the junction held 11 bases outside the gene matches. Germline CDR1 is SGHKS and CDR2 is YYEKEE (reference sequence). This CDR3 has 18 residues. The CDR3 bases are TGTGCCAGCAGCACAGGACAGGGGGCTATTTTGTACCAAGAGACCCAGTACTTC. As protein: CASSTGQGAILYQETQYF.

The CDR3 DNA reads TGTGCCAGCAGCTTAGCCTCGGAGGGCACAGATACGCAGTATTTT. This sequence encodes CASSLASEGTDTQYF. The chain joins TRBV11-2 to TRBJ2-3; D is possibly TRBD2 (5 bases). Germline CDR1 reads SGHAT; CDR2 reads FQNNGV. The V gene lost 1 base and the J gene lost 1 base, with 9 bases spanning the gap. This CDR3 has 15 residues.

The V gene is TRBV3-1 (or the pseudogene TRBV3-2), the J gene TRBJ2-7; either TRBD1 or TRBD2 may fit D (5 bases each). V was pared by 3 bases and J by 2 bases, with 17 bases between. The germline gives CDR1 LGHDT, CDR2 YNNKEL (reference sequence). The CDR3 runs to 16 residues. DNA of the CDR3: TGTGCCAGCAGCCAGAGGGGTAGGACGACTACCTACGAGCAGTACTTC. It yields the protein CASSQRGRTTTYEQYF.

This chain uses TRBV3-1 (or the pseudogene TRBV3-2) with TRBJ2-2; D gene ambiguous. The V end lost 2 bases, the J end lost 5 bases, and 9 bases lay between the germline ends. Germline CDR1 is LGHDT and CDR2 is YNNKEL (reference sequence). The CDR3 runs 14 residues. The CDR3, as DNA: TGTGCCAGCAGCCAAATGCTAGGGACCGGGGAGCTGTTTTTT. It is translated as CASSQMLGTGELFF.

The chain uses TRBV12-5 and TRBJ1-1; 7 bases match TRBD1. The V and J ends lost 1 base and 4 bases, in that order; junction bases with no gene match: 6. CDR3 length: 15 amino acids. CDR1 is LGHNT, CDR2 FRNRAP, per germline. In nucleotides, the CDR3 is TGTGCTAGTGGTTTGGGAACAGGGGTTCGCACTGAAGCTTTCTTT. This translates into CASGLGTGVRTEAFF.

Only one count was recorded for this clone. This chain links TRBV5-1 with TRBJ2-1; D not certain. The CDR3 covers 16 residues. The V end was cut by 1 base, the J end by 0 bases, with 11 bases between. Germline V gene lookup returns CDR1 SGHRS and CDR2 YFSETQ. For the CDR3, the DNA is TGCGCCAGCAGCTTGTTTAGTGGTAGCTCCTACAATGAGCAGTTCTTC. It codes for CASSLFSGSSYNEQFF.

This chain connects TRBV5-1 to TRBJ2-7; D gene ambiguous. Germline V gene data show CDR1 as SGHRS and CDR2 as YFSETQ. This CDR3 is built from 15 residues. V was cut by 0 bases and J by 3 bases, with 13 bases left in between. In nucleotides, the CDR3 is TGCGCCAGCAGCTTGGGTGTTGGCAGGCTCTACGAGCAGTACTTC. As protein: CASSLGVGRLYEQYF.

The V call is TRBV5-5, the J call TRBJ1-5, with unresolved D. Germline V lookup: CDR1 SGHKS, CDR2 YYEKEE (reference sequence). V was cut by 3 bases and J by 7 bases, with 8 bases left in between. There are 12 residues in the CDR3. CDR3 region: CASSWGRQPQHF. DNA of the CDR3: TGTGCCAGCAGCTGGGGAAGGCAGCCCCAGCATTTT.

This chain connects TRBV7-9 to TRBJ1-4, with D possibly matching TRBD1 (5 bases). CDR1 and CDR2 from the germline V gene are SEHNR and FQNEAQ (reference sequence). V lost 5 bases and J 6 bases, leaving 16 bases between the germline ends. CDR3 length: 15 amino acids. The CDR3 DNA sequence: TGTGCCAGCAGCATAACAGTTGGGGGGGATGAAAAACTGTTTTTT. As protein: CASSITVGGDEKLFF.

The V and J genes are TRBV9 and TRBJ1-3; D is uncertain. V shed 4 bases and J shed 4 bases, with 18 bases lying between them. Germline CDR1 and CDR2: SGDLS and YYNGEE. This CDR3 contains 16 residues. CDR3 residues: CASSPREPWVGNTIYF. CDR3 nucleotides: TGTGCCAGCAGCCCCCGCGAACCGTGGGTGGGAAACACCATATATTTT.

This chain uses TRBV27 with TRBJ1-6; maybe TRBD1 (6 bases). V lost 8 bases and J 9 bases, leaving 17 bases between the germline ends. CDR3 length: 14 amino acids. Per the germline V gene, CDR1 is MNHEY and CDR2 is SMNVEV (reference sequence). The CDR3 sequence is CASRRGEVGSPLHF. In DNA, the CDR3 is TGTGCCAGCCGGAGGGGGGAAGTAGGTTCACCCCTCCACTTT.

This clone was counted a single time. This chain joins TRBV5-6 and TRBJ1-1; 7 nucleotides match TRBD1. The CDR3 covers 15 residues. CDR1 is SGHDT and CDR2 is YYEEEE in the germline V gene. V lost 3 bases, J lost 3 bases, and 8 bases stayed unmatched. The CDR3 DNA is TGTGCCAGCAGCTATTTGCAGGGGGTAGACACTGAAGCTTTCTTT. It specifies CASSYLQGVDTEAFF.

This chain links TRBV6-6 with TRBJ1-1, with D perhaps matching TRBD1 (5 bases). Germline V CDR1 and CDR2: MNHNY, SVGAGI (reference sequence). The CDR3 is 15 amino acids. The V and J ends lost 6 bases and 6 bases respectively, with 20 bases between them. CDR3 protein: CASRELGLGVAEAFF. DNA of the CDR3: TGTGCCAGCAGGGAACTGGGACTCGGAGTGGCTGAAGCTTTCTTT.

J is TRBJ2-3 and V is TRBV3-1 (or the pseudogene TRBV3-2); TRBD2 aligns across 11 bases. The CDR3 contains 16 residues. Unmatched junction bases numbered 6, after V lost 3 bases and J lost 4 bases. Per germline, CDR1 LGHDT and CDR2 YNNKEL (reference sequence). CDR3 bases: TGTGCCAGCAGCCAGTCTTTACTAGCGGGGGCAGATACGCAGTATTTT. It is translated as CASSQSLLAGADTQYF.

The chain links TRBV10-2 to TRBJ2-7; 8 nucleotides match TRBD2. The CDR3 is 14 residues long. Germline trimming cut 6 bases from V and 4 bases from J; bases unmatched to any gene: 8. CDR1 is WSHSY, CDR2 SAAADI, per germline. The CDR3 DNA follows: TGCGCCAGCAGGATAGGGACTAGATTATACGAGCAGTACTTC. Translated: CASRIGTRLYEQYF.

DNA of the CDR3: TGCGCCAGCAGCCACGTGGGCGGGAGGAACACAGATACGCAGTATTTT. Translation: CASSHVGGRNTDTQYF. The genes are TRBV5-1 and TRBJ2-3, with 8 bases aligning to TRBD2. This CDR3 comprises 16 residues. Trimming cost V 4 bases and J 2 bases; bases outside gene matches: 9. CDR1 is SGHRS, CDR2 YFSETQ, per germline.

The chain employs TRBV5-1 and TRBJ2-7; maybe TRBD2 (5 bases). CDR3 size: 12 residues. The germline CDR1 and CDR2 sequences are SGHRS and YFSETQ. V was clipped by 8 bases and J by 2 bases, with 11 bases between them. The chain's CDR3 is CASRGSTYEQYF. CDR3 coding DNA: TGCGCCAGTCGGGGTTCAACCTACGAGCAGTACTTC. The entire variable domain, with the rest obtained from reference TRBV5-1 and TRBJ2-7, is as follows: KAGVTQTPRYLIKTRGQQVTLSCSPISGHRSVSWYQQTPGQGLQFLFEYFSETQRNKGNFPGRFSGRQFSNSRSEMNVSTLELGDSALYLCASRGSTYEQYFGPGTRLTVT.